One and the same sample provided the 5 T cell receptor beta chains below, sequenced in a study of blood T cell repertoires in COVID-19. Libraries were prepared by immunoSEQ multiplex PCR; TCRdb keeps only in-frame clonotypes and omits some of them. Among 150,000 to 200,000 clones listed, 80% to 85% were seen once. The sequencing input was peripheral blood. Source of these receptors: a woman between 65 and 79 years old with COVID-19, enrolled during active disease.

The chain carries TRBV9 and TRBJ2-1; 7 nucleotides align to TRBD1. The CDR3 covers 15 residues. Germline V lookup: CDR1 SGDLS, CDR2 YYNGEE. J was trimmed by 1 base and V by 0 bases; bases with no gene match: 1. DNA of the CDR3: TGTGCCAGCAGCGTAGGACAGGGTTCCTACAATGAGCAGTTCTTC. It encodes CASSVGQGSYNEQFF. Together with reference TRBV9 and TRBJ2-1, the CDR3 gives the full variable domain: DSGVTQTPKHLITATGQRVTLRCSPRSGDLSVYWYQQSLDQGLQFLIQYYNGEERAKGNILERFSAQQFPDLHSELNLSSLELGDSALYFCASSVGQGSYNEQFFGPGTRLTVL.

The J gene is TRBJ1-4, the V gene TRBV4-3; tentative D call: TRBD1 (6 bases). The germline V and J ends were trimmed by 4 bases and 8 bases, with 14 bases remaining between them. The CDR3 is 14 residues long. Per the germline V gene, CDR1 is LGHNA and CDR2 is YSLEER. The CDR3 loop is CASSPDEGEEKLFF. In DNA form, the CDR3 reads TGCGCCAGCAGCCCGGACGAGGGGGAGGAAAAACTGTTTTTT.

The CDR3 sequence: CASSASAAGGTYEQYF. CDR3 DNA sequence: TGTGCCAGTAGTGCCTCTGCAGCGGGAGGTACCTACGAGCAGTACTTC. The chain is built from TRBV19 and TRBJ2-7; 9 bases match TRBD2. Germline CDR1 and CDR2: LNHDA and SQIVND (reference sequence). This CDR3 region has 16 residues. Trimming at V came to 5 bases and at J to 2 bases, leaving 10 bases not matched to a gene.

This clone appeared once. The V and J genes are TRBV24-1 and TRBJ2-1, with D possibly being TRBD2 (5 bases). From germline, CDR1 is KGHDR and CDR2 SFDVKD. Trimming took off 3 bases at V and 0 bases at J, with 8 bases between the two ends. The CDR3 contains 15 residues. CDR3 sequence (DNA): TGTGCCACCAGTGATCGGGAAGGCTCCTACAATGAGCAGTTCTTC. This sequence encodes CATSDREGSYNEQFF.

V gene TRBV18 combines with J gene TRBJ1-1; D gene unclear. CDR1 and CDR2 from the germline V gene are KGHSH and LQKENI. Trimming stripped 3 bases from V and 3 bases from J, with 8 bases between. This CDR3 has 13 amino acids. Here the CDR3 reads CASSPGRYTEAFF. The CDR3 nucleotides are TGTGCCAGCTCACCGGGGAGATACACTGAAGCTTTCTTT.